The 9 T cell receptor beta chains presented below share a single source sample, sequenced in a study of OX40 agonist ivuxolimab in advanced cancers. The library was obtained by the immunoSEQ multiplex PCR assay. The clones in this table, taken by TCRdb from immuneACCESS, are in-frame only. Not every clone is retained; where verified, under half of the shortfall comes from an unresolved V gene, and the cause of the rest is unknown. This sample has about 89,000 clones in its table, and more than 70% of those were observed once. 0.25% to 0.3% of the sample rests with the top ten. This specimen consisted of CD4+ or CD8+ T cells sorted from blood, obtained in a trial of the OX40 agonist ivuxolimab. The receptors stem from an adult with an advanced solid tumor such as melanoma, head and neck, liver or kidney cancer.

This chain uses TRBV6-1 with TRBJ2-7; 12 nucleotides align to TRBD2. V shed 7 bases, J shed 1 base, and the junction held 5 bases outside the gene matches. The CDR3 consists of 15 residues. Looked up from germline, CDR1 is MNHNS and CDR2 is SASEGT. The CDR3 reads CASIAGLAGSYEQYF. The CDR3 DNA is TGTGCCAGCATTGCCGGACTAGCGGGGTCCTACGAGCAGTACTTC.

The rearrangement links TRBV11-2 to TRBJ2-3; D unclear. CDR1 is SGHAT, CDR2 FQNNGV, per germline. V lost 5 bases and J 3 bases, leaving 6 bases between the germline ends. The CDR3 has 12 amino acids. The CDR3, as DNA: TGTGCCAGCAGCCCAGGAACAGATACGCAGTATTTT. Translated: CASSPGTDTQYF.

The rearrangement links TRBV7-8 to TRBJ2-3; tentatively, D is TRBD1 (5 bases). This CDR3 has 17 amino acids. Germline V gene lookup returns CDR1 SGHVS and CDR2 FQNEAQ. The germline V and J ends were trimmed by 3 bases and 0 bases, with 16 bases remaining between them. This CDR3 reads CASSLTAYQTSTDTQYF. In DNA, the CDR3 is TGTGCCAGCAGCTTGACAGCTTACCAGACTAGCACAGATACGCAGTATTTT.

The chain carries TRBV18 and TRBJ1-3, with D hard to call. CDR3 length: 16 amino acids. The germline V gene has CDR1 KGHSH and CDR2 LQKENI. V was trimmed by 1 base and J by 0 bases, leaving 10 bases between them. As DNA, the CDR3 is TGTGCCAGCTCACCACTAGAGGTTTTCTCTGGAAACACCATATATTTT. It yields the protein CASSPLEVFSGNTIYF.

About this clone itself: This specimen includes other DNA sequences encoding the same CDR3. The V and J genes are TRBV28 and TRBJ1-1; D call uncertain. From germline, CDR1 is MDHEN and CDR2 SYDVKM. V was cut by 1 base and J by 8 bases, with 8 bases left in between. The CDR3 covers 12 residues. The CDR3 is CASSLYREEAFF. The CDR3 DNA reads as TGTGCCAGCAGTTTATACCGGGAAGAAGCTTTCTTT. Together with reference TRBV28 and TRBJ1-1, the CDR3 gives the full variable domain: DVKVTQSSRYLVKRTGEKVFLECVQDMDHENMFWYRQDPGLGLRLIYFSYDVKMKEKGDIPEGYSVSREKKERFSLILESASTNQTSMYLCASSLYREEAFFGQGTRLTVV.

The V call is TRBV9, the J call TRBJ2-5, with TRBD2 matching 7 bases. This CDR3 comprises 19 residues. From germline, CDR1 is SGDLS and CDR2 YYNGEE. J lost 0 bases, V lost 0 bases, and 14 bases had no gene match. CDR3 DNA: TGTGCCAGCAGCGTAGACGTTGGAGGGGTGGCGGGGGACCAAGAGACCCAGTACTTC. This codes for CASSVDVGGVAGDQETQYF.

The chain combines TRBV1 with TRBJ1-5. TRBV1 is tagged as a pseudogene. The CDR3 is 15 residues long. CDR3 DNA: TGCACCAGCAGCCACGGACGGCTGAGCAATCAGCCCCAGCATTTT. Translating gives CTSSHGRLSNQPQHF.

This chain connects TRBV6-5 to TRBJ2-1; no clear D. V shed 4 bases and J shed 9 bases, with 10 bases lying between them. This CDR3 spans 12 amino acids. The germline CDR1 and CDR2 sequences are MNHEY and SVGAGI. CDR3 in DNA: TGTGCCAGCAGTTCCTACTTGGCTGAGCAGTTCTTC. It encodes CASSSYLAEQFF.

Written as DNA, the CDR3 is TGTGCCAGCAGCGCCACAGGGTCCGACTATGGCTACACCTTC. Translation gives CASSATGSDYGYTF. The chain has TRBV9 and TRBJ1-2; the D gene is possibly TRBD1 (6 bases). This CDR3 region has 14 residues. In germline, CDR1 is SGDLS, CDR2 YYNGEE. V lost 3 bases and J lost 3, with 12 bases in between.